What follows are 25 T cell receptor beta chains derived from one specimen sequenced in a study of blood T cell repertoires in COVID-19. Clones were read by immunoSEQ multiplex PCR, and TCRdb kept only the in-frame ones, dropping some. The table includes under 60,000 clones, 75% to 90% detected once. The sequenced sample was peripheral blood. These TCRs come from a man aged 25-40 years with COVID-19, enrolled during active disease.

V gene TRBV10-3 combines with J gene TRBJ2-1; maybe TRBD2 (6 bases). Per germline, CDR1 ENHRY and CDR2 SYGVKD. V lost 9 bases to trimming and J lost 5 bases, with 11 bases between them. The CDR3 is 12 residues long. The CDR3 DNA reads as TGTGCCATTACGGGGGTACACAATGAGCAGTTCTTC. Its protein is CAITGVHNEQFF.

This rearrangement joins TRBV5-6 to TRBJ2-1, with D perhaps matching TRBD1 (5 bases). The germline CDR1 and CDR2 sequences are SGHDT and YYEEEE. Trimming stripped 2 bases from V and 6 bases from J, with 15 bases between. This CDR3 spans 15 amino acids. CDR3 region: CASSLYLTASNEQFF. The CDR3 DNA is TGTGCCAGCAGCTTATATTTGACAGCTTCCAATGAGCAGTTCTTC. The variable domain in full, with the rest retrieved from reference TRBV5-6 and TRBJ2-1, is DAGVTQSPTHLIKTRGQQVTLRCSPKSGHDTVSWYQQALGQGPQFIFQYYEEEERQRGNFPDRFSGHQFPNYSSELNVNALLLGDSALYLCASSLYLTASNEQFFGPGTRLTVL.

As for this clone: In the same sample, other DNA sequences code for this CDR3. The chain recombines TRBV9 with TRBJ2-7, with D perhaps matching TRBD2 (6 bases). Germline CDR1 SGDLS, CDR2 YYNGEE. There are 14 residues in the CDR3. Trimming removed 0 bases from V and 4 bases from J, with 11 bases in between. The CDR3 bases are TGTGCCAGCAGCGTAGGGAGCGGGCCGTACGAGCAGTACTTC. Translated: CASSVGSGPYEQYF.

This clone was observed a handful of times. V usage is TRBV12-3 or TRBV12-4 and J usage is TRBJ1-2; 8 bases match TRBD1. The CDR3 has 13 amino acids. Trimming at V came to 6 bases and at J to 8 bases, leaving 8 bases not matched to a gene. Written as DNA, the CDR3 is TGTGCCAGCAGCCCAGACAGGGGTTACGGCTACACCTTC. Amino acid sequence: CASSPDRGYGYTF.

This chain connects TRBV28 to TRBJ1-2; D is unresolved. This CDR3 has 12 amino acids. V was trimmed by 8 bases and J by 0 bases, leaving 7 bases between them. Germline V gives CDR1 MDHEN, CDR2 SYDVKM. In DNA form, the CDR3 reads TGTGCCAGCCAGATAACTAACTATGGCTACACCTTC. As protein: CASQITNYGYTF.

The rearrangement joins TRBV28 to TRBJ2-7, with D possibly being TRBD2 (6 bases). The germline V gene encodes CDR1 MDHEN and CDR2 SYDVKM. The CDR3 runs to 11 residues. The CDR3 coding sequence is TGTGCTTCCGGGTGGAGGGGTGCGCAGTACTTC. Protein product: CASGWRGAQYF. Based on the CDR3 plus reference TRBV28 and TRBJ2-7, the full variable domain is DVKVTQSSRYLVKRTGEKVFLECVQDMDHENMFWYRQDPGLGLRLIYFSYDVKMKEKGDIPEGYSVSREKKERFSLILESASTNQTSMYLCASGWRGAQYFGPGTRLTVT.

The gene calls are TRBV12-3 or TRBV12-4 and TRBJ2-3; TRBD1 matches 9 bases. With V trimmed by 2 bases and J by 15 bases, 6 bases remained unmatched. The CDR3 is 12 residues long. This CDR3 reads CASSLSGTGKYF. In DNA form, the CDR3 reads TGTGCCAGCAGTTTATCCGGGACAGGGAAATATTTT.

This clone is a singleton in its sample. J is TRBJ2-3 and V is TRBV19, with D maybe TRBD1 (6 bases). V lost 4 bases and J lost 0, with 8 bases in between. Germline V gives CDR1 LNHDA, CDR2 SQIVND (reference sequence). CDR3 size: 14 residues. The DNA for the CDR3 is TGTGCCAGTAGTACCACAGGGAGCACAGATACGCAGTATTTT. This encodes CASSTTGSTDTQYF.

This chain links TRBV5-1 with TRBJ1-1, with 7 bases that match TRBD1. V trimming: 5 bases; J trimming: 0 bases; junction bases outside the gene matches: 10. The CDR3 has 16 amino acids. Germline V CDR1 and CDR2: SGHRS, YFSETQ. The CDR3, as DNA: TGCGCCAGCAGTTCGGTTACGGGACAGATGAACACTGAAGCTTTCTTT. Translated, it gives CASSSVTGQMNTEAFF.

V is TRBV7-6 and J is TRBJ1-1; weak D call: TRBD1 (5 bases). This CDR3 comprises 16 residues. V lost 5 bases, J lost 5 bases, and 21 bases lay in between. CDR1 SGHVS and CDR2 FNYEAQ come from the germline V gene. The CDR3 sequence: CASSPTTEFLSTEAFF. In DNA, the CDR3 is TGTGCCAGCAGCCCTACGACAGAGTTCTTGAGTACTGAAGCTTTCTTT.

The rearrangement joins TRBV7-6 to TRBJ2-2; D is possibly TRBD2 (5 bases). The CDR3 length is 15 residues. The germline gives CDR1 SGHVS, CDR2 FNYEAQ. V lost 5 bases to trimming and J lost 2 bases, with 12 bases between them. The CDR3 here is CASSLRTGNTGELFF. The CDR3 DNA is TGTGCCAGCAGCCTTAGGACGGGAAACACCGGGGAGCTGTTTTTT.

The gene calls are TRBV30 and TRBJ2-1; D remains unclear. V lost 1 base to trimming and J lost 4 bases, with 8 bases between them. The CDR3 is made up of 13 amino acids. In germline, CDR1 is GTSNPN, CDR2 SVGIG (reference sequence). The CDR3 protein is CAWSAQAYNEQFF. In DNA form, the CDR3 reads TGTGCCTGGAGTGCCCAGGCATACAATGAGCAGTTCTTC.

The chain is built from TRBV6-4 and TRBJ2-3; possible D gene TRBD2, 7 bases. Germline lookup yields CDR1 MRHNA and CDR2 SNTAGT. There are 15 residues in the CDR3. Deletions cut 4 bases from V and 4 bases from J, with 15 bases between. CDR3 loop: CASSVKGGAADTQYF. The CDR3 DNA reads TGTGCCAGCAGTGTCAAGGGGGGGGCGGCAGATACGCAGTATTTT.

This chain links TRBV29-1 with TRBJ1-4; D remains ambiguous. The CDR3 loop spans 15 amino acids. The germline gives CDR1 SQVTM, CDR2 ANQGSEA. The V and J ends lost 4 bases and 6 bases respectively, with 18 bases between them. The CDR3 DNA reads TGCAGCGTTGGGCTAAACCTACGGCGGGATGAAAAACTGTTTTTT. Amino acid sequence: CSVGLNLRRDEKLFF.

V usage is TRBV6-6 and J usage is TRBJ2-2; 8 bases align to TRBD1. The CDR3 loop spans 14 amino acids. Germline loops: CDR1 MNHNY, CDR2 SVGAGI (reference sequence). With 4 bases clipped from V and 6 bases from J, the junction kept 4 bases outside the gene matches. CDR3 DNA: TGTGCCAGCAGTTTTACAGGGGGTCCCGGGGAGCTGTTTTTT. Amino acids: CASSFTGGPGELFF.

This clone has just a few counts. V and J are TRBV10-3 and TRBJ1-1; TRBD1 matches at 8 bases. CDR3 length equals 13 residues. V dropped 8 bases and J dropped 6; count of bases not matched to a gene: 8. Germline assignment: CDR1 ENHRY and CDR2 SYGVKD. CDR3 in DNA: TGTGCCATCTGGGGCGGACAGGGACCTGAAGCTTTCTTT. Translated: CAIWGGQGPEAFF.

The genes are TRBV6-2 or TRBV6-3 and TRBJ2-5; TRBD1 might be the D (5 bases). Germline V gene data show CDR1 as MNHEY and CDR2 as SVGEGT. The CDR3 is 16 amino acids. V was shortened by 5 bases and J by 4 bases, with 20 bases between the two germline ends. CDR3 sequence: CASSLSTEYPTETQYF. The CDR3 coding sequence is TGTGCCAGCAGTCTCTCGACAGAATACCCAACAGAGACCCAGTACTTC.

V and J are TRBV27 and TRBJ1-2; D gene ambiguous. Germline V CDR1 and CDR2: MNHEY, SMNVEV (reference sequence). V gave up 5 bases and J gave up 4 bases, with 11 bases separating them. The CDR3 has 13 residues. The CDR3 region is CASSPSLLYGYTF. CDR3 coding DNA: TGTGCCAGCAGTCCCTCCTTACTCTATGGCTACACCTTC.

As to this clone: One end of the junction is discordant with germline, which a read error may explain. V gene TRBV7-7 combines with J gene TRBJ2-7; tentatively, D is TRBD2 (5 bases). This CDR3 comprises 14 residues. In germline, CDR1 is SSHAT, CDR2 FNYEAQ (reference sequence). The CDR3 nucleotides read TGTGCTAGCAGCTTCGATTACCCGGGATACGAGCAGTACTTC. It specifies CASSFDYPGYEQYF.

The gene calls are TRBV11-3 and TRBJ1-1, with TRBD1 as a possible D gene (6 bases). The germline gives CDR1 SGHNT, CDR2 YENEEA. This CDR3 is 13 amino acids long. Trimming took 8 bases from V and 4 from J, leaving 14 bases between them. CDR3: CASGLQGTTEAFF. CDR3 nucleotides: TGTGCCAGCGGCCTTCAGGGGACCACTGAAGCTTTCTTT. Combining the CDR3 with reference TRBV11-3 and TRBJ1-1 gives the whole variable domain EAGVVQSPRYKIIEKKQPVAFWCNPISGHNTLYWYLQNLGQGPELLIRYENEEAVDDSQLPKDRFSAERLKGVDSTLKIQPAELGDSAVYLCASGLQGTTEAFFGQGTRLTVV.

The V and J genes are TRBV5-1 and TRBJ1-1; D remains unclear. CDR1 is SGHRS and CDR2 is YFSETQ in the germline V gene. The CDR3 spans 13 residues. V lost 5 bases and J lost 0, with 8 bases in between. In nucleotides, the CDR3 is TGCGCCAGCAGATCGGGAATGAACACTGAAGCTTTCTTT. Translating gives CASRSGMNTEAFF.

The rearrangement links TRBV27 to TRBJ2-1; D uncertain. Deletions cut 6 bases from V and 10 bases from J, with 13 bases between. This CDR3 has 12 residues. The V gene's germline CDR1 is MNHEY and CDR2 SMNVEV (reference sequence). CDR3 in DNA: TGTGCCAGCAGGATGTCCAGACACGAGCAGTTCTTC. It is translated as CASRMSRHEQFF.

This sequence joins TRBV7-2 and TRBJ1-3; TRBD1 might be the D (5 bases). Per germline, CDR1 SGHTA and CDR2 FQGNSA. Deletions cut 5 bases from V and 0 bases from J, with 8 bases between. This CDR3 comprises 14 residues. The CDR3 protein is CASSLDSSGNTIYF. The CDR3 bases are TGTGCCAGCAGCCTAGACAGCTCTGGAAACACCATATATTTT.

The chain combines TRBV30 with TRBJ1-1; 9 bases align to TRBD1. The germline CDR1 and CDR2 sequences are GTSNPN and SVGIG (reference sequence). Trimming cost V 5 bases and J 4 bases; bases outside gene matches: 8. The CDR3 runs 14 residues. CDR3 in amino acids: CAWANRGQITEAFF. The CDR3 DNA sequence: TGTGCCTGGGCCAACAGGGGGCAGATCACTGAAGCTTTCTTT.

The chain carries TRBV5-4 and TRBJ2-6; TRBD1 agrees at 10 bases. The CDR3 sequence is 18 residues long. V was pared by 5 bases and J by 0 bases, with 8 bases of the junction left unmatched. Germline assignment: CDR1 SGHNT and CDR2 YYREEE (reference sequence). The CDR3 protein is CASSWPGQGSSGANVLTF. The CDR3 nucleotides are TGTGCCAGCAGTTGGCCGGGACAGGGGAGCTCTGGGGCCAACGTCCTGACTTTC.